This T cell receptor (beta chain) was found in a study of blood T cell repertoires in COVID-19. Study summary: Both acute and convalescent COVID-19 samples were obtained from the United States, Italy and Spain. From T cells, B-cell-depleted T cells, or PBMCs came the material, which was cDNA or gDNA.

Authors' analysis steps: Amplification of reference gene primers was used by the study to estimate nucleated cell counts. The assay was immunoSEQ multiplex PCR, and TCRdb's table has in-frame clones only and misses some. For V, J and clone size, that table is used; D and trimming come from the DNA. Of approximately 160,000 clones listed, 70% to 90% are singletons. Ages ranged from about 18 to 90 years, with residence in 24 US areas. Germline V CDR1 and CDR2: LNHDA, SQIVND (reference sequence). The junction had 5 bases not matched to a gene; V was cut back by 8 bases and J by 8 bases. This CDR3 has 12 amino acids.

The chain is built from TRBV19 and TRBJ2-4; TRBD1 aligns across 8 bases. This receptor was identified in a man between 35 and 55 years old who had recovered from COVID-19. What was sequenced was PBMCs or T cells enriched from blood (not recorded which). This chain's CDR3 is CASADRVDIQYF. The CDR3 nucleotides are TGTGCCAGTGCGGACAGGGTTGACATTCAGTACTTC.